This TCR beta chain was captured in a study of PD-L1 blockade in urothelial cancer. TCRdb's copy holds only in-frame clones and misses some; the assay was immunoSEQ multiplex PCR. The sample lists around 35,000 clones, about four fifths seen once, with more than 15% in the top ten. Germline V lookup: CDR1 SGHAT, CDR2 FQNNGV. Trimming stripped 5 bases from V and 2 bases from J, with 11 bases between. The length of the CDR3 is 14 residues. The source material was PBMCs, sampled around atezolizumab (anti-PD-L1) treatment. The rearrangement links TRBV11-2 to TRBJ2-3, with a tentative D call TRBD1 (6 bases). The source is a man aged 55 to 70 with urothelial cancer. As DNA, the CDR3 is TGTGCCAGCAGCCAGGACAGCTACACAGATACGCAGTATTTT. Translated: CASSQDSYTDTQYF.